This T cell receptor beta chain was sequenced during a study of control samples from healthy donors and cancer patients. The V end lost 7 bases, the J end lost 5 bases, and 12 bases lay between the germline ends. The CDR3 runs to 11 residues. The germline CDR1 and CDR2 sequences are SQVTM and ANQGSEA. TCRdb keeps only in-frame clones here, not all; method: immunoSEQ multiplex PCR. The sample has around 250,000 clones; over 75% are singletons. The receptor was derived from a woman aged 55-69 years with lung cancer. Sequenced input: PBMCs. V and J are TRBV29-1 and TRBJ2-7; D gene uncertain. The CDR3, as DNA: TGCAGCGCCTCGATGTGGAACGAGCAGTACTTC. It translates to CSASMWNEQYF.